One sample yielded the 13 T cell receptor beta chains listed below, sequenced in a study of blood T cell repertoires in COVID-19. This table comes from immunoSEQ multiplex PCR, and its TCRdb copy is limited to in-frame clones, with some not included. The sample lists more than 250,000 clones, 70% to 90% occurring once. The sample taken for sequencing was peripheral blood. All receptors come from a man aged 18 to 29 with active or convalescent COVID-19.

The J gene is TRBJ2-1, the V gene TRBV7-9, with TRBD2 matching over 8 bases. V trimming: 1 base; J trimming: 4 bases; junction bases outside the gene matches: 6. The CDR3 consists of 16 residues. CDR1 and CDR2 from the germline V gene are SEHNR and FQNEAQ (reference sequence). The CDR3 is CASSLVLAGNYNEQFF. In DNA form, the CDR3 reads TGTGCCAGCAGCTTAGTTTTAGCGGGAAATTACAATGAGCAGTTCTTC. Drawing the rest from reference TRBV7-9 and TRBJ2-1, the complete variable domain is DTGVSQNPRHKITKRGQNVTFRCDPISEHNRLYWYRQTLGQGPEFLTYFQNEAQLEKSRLLSDRFSAERPKGSFSTLEIQRTEQGDSAMYLCASSLVLAGNYNEQFFGPGTRLTVL.

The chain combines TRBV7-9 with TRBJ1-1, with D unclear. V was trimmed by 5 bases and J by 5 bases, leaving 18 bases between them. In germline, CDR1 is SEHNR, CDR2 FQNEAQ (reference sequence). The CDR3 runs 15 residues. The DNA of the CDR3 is TGTGCCAGCAGCCCAGTGAGTGGAGTGTGGACTGAAGCTTTCTTT. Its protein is CASSPVSGVWTEAFF.

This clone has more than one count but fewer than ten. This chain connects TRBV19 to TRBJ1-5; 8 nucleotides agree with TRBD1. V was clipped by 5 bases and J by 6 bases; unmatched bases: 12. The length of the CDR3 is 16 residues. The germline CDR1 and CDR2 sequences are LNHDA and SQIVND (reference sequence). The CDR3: CASSARGQGLSQPQHF. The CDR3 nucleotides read TGTGCCAGTAGTGCCCGAGGACAGGGTTTGAGTCAGCCCCAGCATTTT.

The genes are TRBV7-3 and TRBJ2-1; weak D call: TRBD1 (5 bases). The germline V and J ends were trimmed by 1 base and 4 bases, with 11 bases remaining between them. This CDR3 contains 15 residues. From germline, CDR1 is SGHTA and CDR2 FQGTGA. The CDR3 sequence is CASSLIRETYNEQFF. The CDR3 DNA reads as TGTGCCAGCAGCTTAATCAGGGAAACTTACAATGAGCAGTTCTTC.

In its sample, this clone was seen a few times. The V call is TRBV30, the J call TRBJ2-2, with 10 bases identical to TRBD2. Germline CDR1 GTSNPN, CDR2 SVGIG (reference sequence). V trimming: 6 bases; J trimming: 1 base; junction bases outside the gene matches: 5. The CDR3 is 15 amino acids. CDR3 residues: CACGTSVMNTGELFF. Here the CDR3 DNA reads TGTGCCTGTGGGACTAGCGTTATGAACACCGGGGAGCTGTTTTTT.

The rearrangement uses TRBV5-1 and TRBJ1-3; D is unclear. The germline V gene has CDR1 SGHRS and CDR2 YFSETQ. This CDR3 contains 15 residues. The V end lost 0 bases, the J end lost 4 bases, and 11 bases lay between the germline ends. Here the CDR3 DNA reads TGCGCCAGCAGCTTGGGACGGAGCATAGGAAACACCATATATTTT. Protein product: CASSLGRSIGNTIYF.

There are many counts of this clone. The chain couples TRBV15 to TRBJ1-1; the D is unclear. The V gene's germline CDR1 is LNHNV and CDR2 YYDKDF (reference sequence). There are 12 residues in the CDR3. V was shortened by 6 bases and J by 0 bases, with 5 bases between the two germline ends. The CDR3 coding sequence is TGTGCCACCAGACACATGAACACTGAAGCTTTCTTT. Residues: CATRHMNTEAFF.

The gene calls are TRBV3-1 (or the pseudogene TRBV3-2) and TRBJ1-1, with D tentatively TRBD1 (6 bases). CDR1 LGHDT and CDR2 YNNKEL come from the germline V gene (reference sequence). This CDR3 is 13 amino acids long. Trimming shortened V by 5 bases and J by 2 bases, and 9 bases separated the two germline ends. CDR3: CASSLQGNTEAFF. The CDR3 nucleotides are TGTGCCAGCAGCTTACAGGGCAACACTGAAGCTTTCTTT.

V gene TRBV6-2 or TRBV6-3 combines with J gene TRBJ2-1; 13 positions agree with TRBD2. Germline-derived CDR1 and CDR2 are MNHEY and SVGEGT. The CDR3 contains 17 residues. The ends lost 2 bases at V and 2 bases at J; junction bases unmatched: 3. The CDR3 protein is CASSYPLAGGPYNEQFF. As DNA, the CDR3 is TGTGCCAGCAGTTACCCACTAGCGGGGGGGCCCTACAATGAGCAGTTCTTC.

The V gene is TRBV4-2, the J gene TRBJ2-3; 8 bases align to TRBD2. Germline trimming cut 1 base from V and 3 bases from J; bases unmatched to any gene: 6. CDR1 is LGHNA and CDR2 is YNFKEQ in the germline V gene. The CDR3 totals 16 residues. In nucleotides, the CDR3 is TGTGCCAGCAGCCAAGTGCCCGGGAGGGCGACAGATACGCAGTATTTT. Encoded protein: CASSQVPGRATDTQYF.

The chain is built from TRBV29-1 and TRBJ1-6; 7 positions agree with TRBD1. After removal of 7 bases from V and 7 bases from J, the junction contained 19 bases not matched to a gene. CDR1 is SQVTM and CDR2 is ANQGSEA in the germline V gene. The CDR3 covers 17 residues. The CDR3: CSELTGDLGGRNSPLHF. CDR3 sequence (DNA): TGCAGCGAGCTAACAGGGGACCTAGGGGGGAGAAATTCACCCCTCCACTTT.

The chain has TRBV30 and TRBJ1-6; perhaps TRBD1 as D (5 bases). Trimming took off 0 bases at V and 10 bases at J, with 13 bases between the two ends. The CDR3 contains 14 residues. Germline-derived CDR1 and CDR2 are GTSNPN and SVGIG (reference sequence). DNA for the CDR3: TGTGCCTGGAGTGTGGGGCAGCCGATCTCACCCCTCCACTTT. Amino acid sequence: CAWSVGQPISPLHF.

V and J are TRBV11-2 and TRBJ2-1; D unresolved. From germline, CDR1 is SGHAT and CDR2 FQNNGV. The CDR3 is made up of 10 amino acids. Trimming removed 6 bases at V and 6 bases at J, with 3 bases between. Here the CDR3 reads CASSLNEQFF. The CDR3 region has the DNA TGTGCCAGCAGTCTCAATGAGCAGTTCTTC.